The subject of this entry is one TCR beta chain. Its antigen is undetermined. These data are taken from a study of cytomegalovirus exposure and HLA in healthy donors. Study summary: The platform used for the 120 or so validation repertoires matched that of the roughly 670 first-cohort repertoires, a later analysis reported. Study observations and caveats: Whilst most TCR sequences proved rare, a subset of public TCRs occurred across many donors.

Only in-frame clones appear in the TCRdb table, and some are missing; sequencing was by immunoSEQ multiplex PCR. The sample shows 150,000 or so clones, about 89% of them seen only once. Per germline, CDR1 LGHNA and CDR2 YNFKEQ. Trimming cost V 2 bases and J 5 bases, with 13 bases left between them. CDR3 length: 15 amino acids. The sequenced sample consisted of PBMCs. The chain combines TRBV4-2 with TRBJ1-5; a possible D gene is TRBD1 (5 bases). This TCR derives from a woman younger than 35 in good health and CMV-seropositive. CDR3 sequence reads: CASSQRPGGDQPQHF. The CDR3 DNA reads as TGTGCCAGCAGCCAACGTCCCGGGGGAGATCAGCCCCAGCATTTT.